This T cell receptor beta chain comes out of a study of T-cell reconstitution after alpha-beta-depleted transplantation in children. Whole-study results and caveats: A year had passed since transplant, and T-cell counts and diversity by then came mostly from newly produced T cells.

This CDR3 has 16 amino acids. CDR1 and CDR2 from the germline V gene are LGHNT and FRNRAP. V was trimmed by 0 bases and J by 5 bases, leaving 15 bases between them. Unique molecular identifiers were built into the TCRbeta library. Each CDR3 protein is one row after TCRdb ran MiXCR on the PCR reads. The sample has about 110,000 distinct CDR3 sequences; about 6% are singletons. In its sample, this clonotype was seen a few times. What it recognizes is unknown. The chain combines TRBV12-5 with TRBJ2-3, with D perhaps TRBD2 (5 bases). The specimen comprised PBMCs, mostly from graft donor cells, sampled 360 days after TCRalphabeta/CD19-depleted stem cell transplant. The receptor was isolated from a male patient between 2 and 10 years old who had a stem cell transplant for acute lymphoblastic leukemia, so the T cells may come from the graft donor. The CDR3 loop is CASGLVSEVEGDTQYF. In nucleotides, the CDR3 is TGTGCTAGTGGTTTGGTAAGCGAAGTCGAGGGAGATACGCAGTATTTT.